Following are 13 T cell receptor beta chains from one sample sequenced in a study of molecular identifiers for immune sequencing clone quantification (dated by TCRdb to the late 2010s). Receptors were amplified or captured by PCR. The reads were generated on an Illumina HiSeq 4000. TCRdb applied fastp at Q25 and MiXCR to the public reads, then kept only in-frame beta chains. Identical CDR3 protein sequences are pooled into one entry, listed with their most common genes and DNA. In this sample the table shows about 640,000 distinct CDR3 sequences, about 20% of which occur a single time. The ten biggest clones cover 0.7% to 1% of the sample. Sequencing input: naive CD8+ T cells from blood, with Jurkat cell RNA spiked in. What the cell subset or site label conveys for this sample: FACS-sorted CD8+CD4-CCR7+CD45RA+ naive T cells. The receptors derive from a human donor in good health. Some libraries in this study had Jurkat cell RNA spiked in.

This clonotype was detected ten times or more. This chain uses TRBV7-9 with TRBJ1-4; 7 bases fit TRBD1. The V gene end was trimmed by 5 bases and the J gene end by 5 bases; junction bases not matched to a gene: 8. The germline gives CDR1 SEHNR, CDR2 FQNEAQ (reference sequence). CDR3 length equals 15 residues. Written as DNA, the CDR3 is TGTGCCAGCAGCGGACCGGGACAGCTGAATGAAAAACTGTTTTTT. The encoded protein is CASSGPGQLNEKLFF.

This clonotype was recorded many times. This rearrangement joins TRBV9 to TRBJ2-3; D possibly corresponds to TRBD2 (6 bases). The germline V gene encodes CDR1 SGDLS and CDR2 YYNGEE. Deletions cut 10 bases from V and 0 bases from J, with 18 bases between. This CDR3 is built from 15 residues. CDR3 loop: CAGTCGGLSTDTQYF. CDR3 DNA sequence: TGTGCCGGTACCTGTGGGGGACTGAGCACAGATACGCAGTATTTT.

This clonotype has at least ten counts. J is TRBJ1-1 and V is TRBV13, with 7 bases that match TRBD1. The trim removed 11 bases at V and 4 bases at J, leaving 7 bases unmatched. From germline, CDR1 is PRHDT and CDR2 FYEKMQ (reference sequence). The CDR3 is made up of 12 amino acids. The CDR3 DNA sequence: TGTGCCTCCCGGGAGGGGGCCACTGAAGCTTTCTTT. Protein: CASREGATEAFF.

Comments on this clonotype: This sequence may be a read error, since a much larger clone differs from it by one base. The chain recombines TRBV27 with TRBJ2-2; D not resolved. The CDR3 totals 15 residues. Trimming took 2 bases from V and 6 from J, leaving 13 bases between them. In germline, CDR1 is MNHEY, CDR2 SMNVEV (reference sequence). CDR3 sequence (DNA): TGTGCCAGCAGTTTACTATATCCAACTCCCGGGGAGCTGTTTTTT. Its translation is CASSLLYPTPGELFF.

This clonotype was recorded at least ten times. This rearrangement joins TRBV5-6 to TRBJ1-1, with 7 bases lining up with TRBD1. The V gene's germline CDR1 is SGHDT and CDR2 YYEEEE. This CDR3 has 13 amino acids. V gave up 4 bases and J gave up 3 bases; unmatched junction bases: 3. The CDR3 region has the DNA TGTGCCAGCAGCCCACAGGGGTACACTGAAGCTTTCTTT. This gives the protein CASSPQGYTEAFF.

This chain links TRBV20-1 with TRBJ2-7, with D uncertain. Between the trimmed V and J ends, which lost 8 bases and 5 bases, there was a span of 19 bases. The CDR3 is 13 amino acids. The germline CDR1 and CDR2 sequences are DFQATT and SNEGSKA (reference sequence). Here the CDR3 DNA reads TGCAGTTCACCGGAAGTGAGCTACCACGAGCAGTACTTC. It is translated as CSSPEVSYHEQYF.

This clonotype was recorded at least ten times. The V and J genes are TRBV14 and TRBJ1-4; D is unclear. Trimming took off 0 bases at V and 7 bases at J, with 9 bases between the two ends. The germline V gene encodes CDR1 SGHDN and CDR2 FVKESK. The CDR3 loop spans 14 amino acids. This CDR3 reads CASSQETGVEKLFF. The CDR3 coding sequence is TGTGCCAGCAGCCAAGAAACCGGGGTTGAAAAACTGTTTTTT.

This clonotype has at least ten counts. The chain uses TRBV27 and TRBJ1-1; D is possibly TRBD1 (6 bases). Germline V gives CDR1 MNHEY, CDR2 SMNVEV (reference sequence). V lost 5 bases and J 5 bases, leaving 15 bases between the germline ends. CDR3 length: 14 amino acids. CDR3 protein: CASSHGQPGTEAFF. The DNA for the CDR3 is TGTGCCAGCAGTCACGGACAGCCAGGGACTGAAGCTTTCTTT.

The rearrangement uses TRBV9 and TRBJ2-7; D uncertain. The ends were cut back, 2 bases at V and 2 bases at J, with 11 bases in the middle. Germline CDR1 SGDLS, CDR2 YYNGEE. The CDR3 covers 14 residues. The CDR3 here is CASSVLPEPYEQYF. CDR3 sequence (DNA): TGTGCCAGCAGCGTTCTGCCGGAGCCCTACGAGCAGTACTTC.

Ten or more counts support this clonotype. The V and J genes are TRBV11-2 and TRBJ2-1; 9 bases match TRBD2. The ends lost 1 base at V and 3 bases at J; junction bases unmatched: 4. The CDR3 consists of 16 residues. Germline V gene data show CDR1 as SGHAT and CDR2 as FQNNGV. In nucleotides, the CDR3 is TGTGCCAGCAGCTTAGGGGGACTAGCTTACTACAATGAGCAGTTCTTC. It encodes CASSLGGLAYYNEQFF.

The chain employs TRBV7-9 and TRBJ1-3, with a possible D match to TRBD1 (5 bases). The CDR3 runs to 15 residues. V lost 1 base and J lost 0, with 7 bases in between. Germline V gene data show CDR1 as SEHNR and CDR2 as FQNEAQ (reference sequence). The CDR3 DNA reads TGTGCCAGCAGCTTAGACCAGGGCTCTGGAAACACCATATATTTT. It yields the protein CASSLDQGSGNTIYF. Based on the CDR3 plus reference TRBV7-9 and TRBJ1-3, the full variable domain is DTGVSQNPRHKITKRGQNVTFRCDPISEHNRLYWYRQTLGQGPEFLTYFQNEAQLEKSRLLSDRFSAERPKGSFSTLEIQRTEQGDSAMYLCASSLDQGSGNTIYFGEGSWLTVV.

This clonotype was observed many times. This chain uses TRBV7-9 with TRBJ1-6, with unresolved D. Trimming took 5 bases from V and 10 from J, leaving 12 bases between them. This CDR3 spans 13 amino acids. CDR1 and CDR2 (germline): SEHNR, FQNEAQ (reference sequence). The CDR3 DNA reads TGTGCCAGCAGCGAGGGCGTCAGGTCACCCCTCCACTTT. It translates to CASSEGVRSPLHF.

Points on this clonotype: A much larger clonotype is one base distant, so this may be a read error. The final CDR3 position lacks the conserved phenylalanine or tryptophan, pointing to a likely read error. The CDR3 is CSARTGTTYEQYL. As DNA, the CDR3 is TGCAGTGCGAGAACTGGTACCACCTACGAGCAGTACCTC. The chain uses TRBV20-1 and TRBJ2-7; D is uncertain. The V gene's germline CDR1 is DFQATT and CDR2 SNEGSKA (reference sequence). The CDR3 consists of 13 residues. V was clipped by 6 bases and J by 2 bases, with 14 bases between them.